This is a list of T cell receptor beta chains from one sample in a study of cytomegalovirus exposure and HLA in healthy donors. Method: immunoSEQ multiplex PCR; TCRdb's copy keeps in-frame clones and lacks some. The listing records some 75,000 clones. The sequencing sample was made of PBMCs. These receptors were collected from a boy aged 5-17 years in good health and CMV-seronegative. The CDR3 runs from the conserved cysteine through the conserved F or W. Each record gives: V gene, J gene, D gene, clone size, CDR3 DNA, CDR3 protein. A D gene is named only where the DNA matches it firmly. The size entry is marked missing in some rows and otherwise reads once, few, many or a size class.

v_call: TRBV2; j_call: TRBJ2-7; d_call: NA; clone_size: NA; cdr3_nt: TGTGCCAGCAGTGACGGCGGAATCTCCTACGAGCAGTACTTC; cdr3_aa: CASSDGGISYEQYF
v_call: TRBV7-2; j_call: TRBJ2-3; d_call: NA; clone_size: NA; cdr3_nt: TGTGCCAGCAGCTCCGGCCTTAGCGGAGGTGGCACAGATACGCAGTATTTT; cdr3_aa: CASSSGLSGGGTDTQYF
v_call: TRBV19; j_call: TRBJ2-3; d_call: NA; clone_size: NA; cdr3_nt: TGTGCCAGTAGTCCCAAGGGTAGAGCGGCTAACACAGATACGCAGTATTTT; cdr3_aa: CASSPKGRAANTDTQYF
v_call: TRBV5-1; j_call: TRBJ2-1; d_call: NA; clone_size: NA; cdr3_nt: TGCGCCAGCAGCGAAACCCCGGGACAAATGAGGGGAAATGAGCAGTTCTTC; cdr3_aa: CASSETPGQMRGNEQFF
v_call: TRBV6-1; j_call: TRBJ1-5; d_call: NA; clone_size: NA; cdr3_nt: TGTGCCAGCAGTGAATGGGGGGGAGCCCGACAGGTTAGCAATCAGCCCCAGCATTTT; cdr3_aa: CASSEWGGARQVSNQPQHF
v_call: TRBV30; j_call: TRBJ2-5; d_call: TRBD2; clone_size: NA; cdr3_nt: TGTGCCTGGAATACCGGGACTAGCGGGTACCAAGAGACCCAGTACTTC; cdr3_aa: CAWNTGTSGYQETQYF
v_call: TRBV5-1; j_call: TRBJ1-1; d_call: TRBD1; clone_size: NA; cdr3_nt: TGCGCCAGCAGCCTAACAGGGACAGGGAACACTGAAGCTTTCTTT; cdr3_aa: CASSLTGTGNTEAFF
v_call: TRBV2; j_call: TRBJ1-3; d_call: NA; clone_size: NA; cdr3_nt: TGTGCCAGCAGTGCTTCCGGGACAAGAGGAAACACCATATATTTT; cdr3_aa: CASSASGTRGNTIYF
v_call: TRBV5-6; j_call: TRBJ1-2; d_call: NA; clone_size: NA; cdr3_nt: TGTGCCAGCAGCGTGGGGCTCAACTATGGCTACACCTTC; cdr3_aa: CASSVGLNYGYTF
v_call: TRBV9; j_call: TRBJ2-1; d_call: TRBD2; clone_size: NA; cdr3_nt: TGTGCCAGCAGCGTAGAGGGACTAGCCCTCAATGAGCAGTTCTTC; cdr3_aa: CASSVEGLALNEQFF
v_call: TRBV13; j_call: TRBJ1-6; d_call: TRBD1; clone_size: NA; cdr3_nt: TGTGCCAGCAGCCGAACAGGGGGCGCATCTTCACCCCTCCACTTT; cdr3_aa: CASSRTGGASSPLHF
v_call: TRBV10-1; j_call: TRBJ1-2; d_call: NA; clone_size: NA; cdr3_nt: TGCGCCAGCAGTGGTGCGGGAGGTTTAGCTAACTATGGCTACACCTTC; cdr3_aa: CASSGAGGLANYGYTF
v_call: TRBV4-2; j_call: TRBJ2-3; d_call: NA; clone_size: NA; cdr3_nt: TGTGCCAGCAGCCAAGTATCTAGCTCTAGGGCGGATACGCAGTATTTT; cdr3_aa: CASSQVSSSRADTQYF
v_call: TRBV13; j_call: TRBJ2-2; d_call: NA; clone_size: NA; cdr3_nt: TGTGCCAGCAGTTCACCCCGAGGCTCAAAATCCACCGGGGAGCTGTTTTTT; cdr3_aa: CASSSPRGSKSTGELFF
v_call: TRBV18; j_call: TRBJ2-7; d_call: NA; clone_size: NA; cdr3_nt: TGTGCCAGCTCCCCCGACAGGAGCTCCTACGAGCAGTACTTC; cdr3_aa: CASSPDRSSYEQYF
v_call: TRBV10-3; j_call: TRBJ2-3; d_call: NA; clone_size: NA; cdr3_nt: TGTGCCATCAGAGAACTAGAGGCGGGCACAGATACGCAGTATTTT; cdr3_aa: CAIRELEAGTDTQYF
v_call: TRBV15; j_call: TRBJ2-7; d_call: TRBD2; clone_size: NA; cdr3_nt: TGTGCCACCAGCAGAGACCCTAGCGGGAGTGTAGTCCGCGAGCAGTACTTC; cdr3_aa: CATSRDPSGSVVREQYF
v_call: TRBV30; j_call: TRBJ1-1; d_call: TRBD1; clone_size: NA; cdr3_nt: TGTGCCTGGAGTCCGGGAGGGGGCACGGGAGCTTTCTTT; cdr3_aa: CAWSPGGGTGAFF
v_call: TRBV12-5; j_call: TRBJ1-1; d_call: NA; clone_size: NA; cdr3_nt: TGTGCTAGTGTCCCCGACCCGGGCACTGAAGCTTTCTTT; cdr3_aa: CASVPDPGTEAFF
v_call: TRBV30; j_call: TRBJ1-3; d_call: NA; clone_size: medium-sized; cdr3_nt: TGTGCCTGGAAGTACAGGCCCTCTGGAAACACCATATATTTT; cdr3_aa: CAWKYRPSGNTIYF
v_call: TRBV7-6; j_call: TRBJ1-1; d_call: TRBD1; clone_size: NA; cdr3_nt: TGTGCCAGCAGCTGGGACAGCAAATCTGAAGCTTTCTTT; cdr3_aa: CASSWDSKSEAFF
v_call: TRBV27; j_call: TRBJ2-3; d_call: TRBD1; clone_size: NA; cdr3_nt: TGTGCCACCGGCACAGAGACAGGGATTGGCACAGATACGCAGTATTTT; cdr3_aa: CATGTETGIGTDTQYF
v_call: TRBV5-1; j_call: TRBJ1-2; d_call: TRBD1; clone_size: NA; cdr3_nt: TGCGCCAGCAGCACCGGACAGGGGCACTATGGCTACACCTTC; cdr3_aa: CASSTGQGHYGYTF
v_call: TRBV30; j_call: TRBJ1-6; d_call: TRBD1; clone_size: NA; cdr3_nt: TGTGCCTGGAACACAGGGGGCAGTAAACCCCTACACTTT; cdr3_aa: CAWNTGGSKPLHF
v_call: TRBV2; j_call: TRBJ1-5; d_call: NA; clone_size: NA; cdr3_nt: TGTGCCAGCAGCGGGGCGGGGTATAGCAATCAGCCCCAGCATTTT; cdr3_aa: CASSGAGYSNQPQHF
v_call: TRBV5-6; j_call: TRBJ2-7; d_call: TRBD2; clone_size: NA; cdr3_nt: TGTGCCAGCAGCCCTAGCGGGGGGGCCGTAGGTGAGCAGTACTTC; cdr3_aa: CASSPSGGAVGEQYF
v_call: TRBV10-3; j_call: TRBJ2-7; d_call: NA; clone_size: NA; cdr3_nt: TGTGCCATCAGTGAGTTAAGGGGCGAGCAGTACTTC; cdr3_aa: CAISELRGEQYF
v_call: TRBV7-6; j_call: TRBJ2-3; d_call: NA; clone_size: NA; cdr3_nt: TGTGCCAGCAGCTTAGTTATACGGGAGACTTTGCTTAGCACAGATACGCAGTATTTT; cdr3_aa: CASSLVIRETLLSTDTQYF
v_call: TRBV5-6; j_call: TRBJ1-1; d_call: TRBD1; clone_size: NA; cdr3_nt: TGTGCCAGCAGCTTGGGACAGGGGAACACTGAAGTTTTCTTT; cdr3_aa: CASSLGQGNTEVFF
v_call: TRBV4-3; j_call: TRBJ2-1; d_call: TRBD1; clone_size: NA; cdr3_nt: TGCGCCAGCAGCTTAGGTAGGACAGGGAGGACGGGGCAGTTCTTC; cdr3_aa: CASSLGRTGRTGQFF